This T cell receptor (beta chain) derives from a study of response to subunit inactivated influenza vaccine (dated by TCRdb to the late 2010s). Some background on the complete study: To follow how T cells responded to a trivalent subunit inactivated influenza vaccine, the researchers relied on deep quantitative profiling of the T cell receptor repertoire. General conclusions and limits of the study: According to the authors, only a limited number of new T cells may be recruited by each seasonal influenza vaccination.

The library came from RT-PCR. The listed sequencing device is Illumina HiSeq 2500. TCRdb handled the public reads itself, with Q25 trimming in fastp and clone calling in MiXCR, and kept productive beta chains. Each entry is one CDR3 protein sequence, shown with its most common DNA and genes. Present in this sample are over 400,000 distinct CDR3 sequences, approximately 10% of which were seen just once. The ten largest account for approximately 12% of the sample. For this clonotype: Its target antigen remains unknown. Nothing much larger sits one base from this clone, and base qualities are not available.

The sample's time point label is to be understood as: 40 to 45 days after influenza vaccine administration. The sample was PBMCs from blood, taken roughly 48 days after vaccination. The clonotype comes from a man in his forties or fifties who received an inactivated influenza vaccine. Donor details come from another sample of the same person, matched by shared clones.

The sequence in DNA is TGTGCCAGCAGTTCCCAACACTCTGGGGCCAACGTCCTGACTTTC. It encodes CASSSQHSGANVLTF. The chain is encoded by TRBV6-5 joined to TRBJ2-6, with the D segment identity uncertain. The germline V gene encodes CDR1 MNHEY and CDR2 SVGAGI. Trimming removed 4 bases from V and 0 bases from J, leaving 7 bases between the germline ends. The cysteine opens and the phenylalanine closes a CDR3 of 15 amino acids. Left in the record is the CDR3 DNA by itself, 45 bases read in frame from the first base.